This T cell receptor beta chain was sequenced in a study of early T cells in non-severe SARS-CoV-2 infection. The CDR3 covers 16 residues. CDR1 is SGHRS, CDR2 YFSETQ, per germline. The V and J ends lost 5 bases and 1 base respectively, with 13 bases between them. TCRdb recomputed calls from the 5' RACE reads with MiXCR, one row per CDR3 protein. This sample carries about 48,000 distinct CDR3 sequences, around 9.1% of them seen once, and the ten largest clones take roughly 8.3%. The sequenced material came from whole blood. The chain carries TRBV5-1 and TRBJ2-6; no clear D. The TCR originated in an adult who was a healthcare worker with PCR-confirmed SARS-CoV-2 infection or an uninfected control (not recorded which). The DNA of the CDR3 is TGCGCCAGCAGTAGTGCCGGGTCGTCTGGGGCCAACGTCCTGACTTTC. It translates to CASSSAGSSGANVLTF.